The 9 T cell receptor beta chains reported below all come from one sample, sequenced in a study of beta chain features in type 1 diabetes. The study reverse transcribed the entire isolated RNA, so it sequenced expressed TCRB transcripts. Sequencing used immunoSEQ multiplex PCR; TCRdb keeps in-frame clones, though not all of them. The sample includes about 350,000 clones, about 20% of them seen just once. What was sequenced was naive CD4+ T cells from blood. The receptors were sampled from a woman younger than 30 in good health.

This clone was observed a handful of times. This chain's CDR3 is CASSLPQINYGYTF. DNA for the CDR3: TGTGCCAGCAGTTTGCCCCAGATTAACTATGGCTACACCTTC. The chain employs TRBV6-6 and TRBJ1-2; D not certain. V lost 4 bases, J lost 1 base, and 10 bases lay in between. The CDR3 has 14 residues. Germline V gene data show CDR1 as MNHNY and CDR2 as SVGAGI (reference sequence).

This clone appeared a few times. The chain is built from TRBV23-1 and TRBJ1-6, with TRBD1 matching over 9 bases. TRBV23-1 is classed as an ORF, of uncertain function. With 0 bases clipped from V and 7 bases from J, the junction kept 4 bases outside the gene matches. The length of the CDR3 is 16 residues. Here the CDR3 reads CASSQSRGQGNSPLHF. CDR3 nucleotides: TGCGCCAGCAGTCAATCAAGGGGACAGGGAAATTCACCCCTCCACTTT.

This clone was picked up a small number of times. The gene calls are TRBV7-2 and TRBJ2-7, with TRBD1 matching over 8 bases. This CDR3 has 14 residues. Germline V gene data show CDR1 as SGHTA and CDR2 as FQGNSA. V dropped 1 base and J dropped 3; count of bases not matched to a gene: 2. The CDR3 loop reads CASSLGTGYYEQYF. The CDR3 DNA follows: TGTGCCAGCAGCTTAGGGACAGGGTACTACGAGCAGTACTTC. Based on the CDR3 plus reference TRBV7-2 and TRBJ2-7, the full variable domain is GAGVSQSPSNKVTEKGKDVELRCDPISGHTALYWYRQSLGQGLEFLIYFQGNSAPDKSGLPSDRFSAERTGGSVSTLTIQRTQQEDSAVYLCASSLGTGYYEQYFGPGTRLTVT.

A remark on this clone: Other DNA variants within this sample encode the same CDR3. The V call is TRBV2, the J call TRBJ2-5; a weak D match, TRBD2 (6 bases). The CDR3 has 13 residues. The V end was cut by 5 bases, the J end by 2 bases, with 9 bases between. The germline CDR1 and CDR2 sequences are SNHLY and FYNNEI. In DNA, the CDR3 is TGTGCCAGCAGTCGGGACTTTCAAGAGACCCAGTACTTC. This codes for CASSRDFQETQYF.

In nucleotides, the CDR3 is TGTGCCAGCAGCTTAAAGGGTATAGGGAGCCGGACTCCCTCCTACGAGCAGTACTTC. Amino acid sequence: CASSLKGIGSRTPSYEQYF. The gene calls are TRBV11-1 and TRBJ2-7, with TRBD2 as a possible D gene (5 bases). The germline V gene has CDR1 SGHAT and CDR2 FQDESV (reference sequence). Trimming cost V 2 bases and J 0 bases, with 23 bases left between them. The CDR3 is 19 residues long.

The V call is TRBV14, the J call TRBJ1-1; D is perhaps TRBD1 (5 bases). This CDR3 comprises 14 residues. Trimming stripped 0 bases from V and 3 bases from J, with 8 bases between. The germline V gene has CDR1 SGHDN and CDR2 FVKESK. The CDR3 DNA reads TGTGCCAGCAGCCAAGAGGGCAGGGACACTGAAGCTTTCTTT. Encoded protein: CASSQEGRDTEAFF.

The V gene is TRBV30, the J gene TRBJ2-2, with 8 bases lining up with TRBD1. CDR3 size: 13 residues. The germline gives CDR1 GTSNPN, CDR2 SVGIG (reference sequence). The junction had 2 bases not matched to a gene; V was cut back by 5 bases and J by 3 bases. The CDR3 is CAWATGDTGELFF. As DNA, the CDR3 is TGTGCCTGGGCGACAGGGGACACCGGGGAGCTGTTTTTT.

The V gene is TRBV2, the J gene TRBJ1-5, with D maybe TRBD1 (6 bases). V was pared by 5 bases and J by 2 bases, with 10 bases between. In germline, CDR1 is SNHLY, CDR2 FYNNEI. CDR3 size: 14 residues. The CDR3 DNA sequence: TGTGCCAGCAGTACACCAGGGGGCAATCAGCCCCAGCATTTT. Its protein product is CASSTPGGNQPQHF.

The J gene is TRBJ2-6, the V gene TRBV27; 8 bases align to TRBD1. The V gene end was trimmed by 8 bases and the J gene end by 1 base; junction bases not matched to a gene: 10. Germline V gene sequence: CDR1 MNHEY, CDR2 SMNVEV (reference sequence). The CDR3 runs to 17 residues. The CDR3 DNA follows: TGTGCCAGCGGGCCGGGACAGGTAGAATCTGGGGCCAACGTCCTGACTTTC. Its translation is CASGPGQVESGANVLTF.